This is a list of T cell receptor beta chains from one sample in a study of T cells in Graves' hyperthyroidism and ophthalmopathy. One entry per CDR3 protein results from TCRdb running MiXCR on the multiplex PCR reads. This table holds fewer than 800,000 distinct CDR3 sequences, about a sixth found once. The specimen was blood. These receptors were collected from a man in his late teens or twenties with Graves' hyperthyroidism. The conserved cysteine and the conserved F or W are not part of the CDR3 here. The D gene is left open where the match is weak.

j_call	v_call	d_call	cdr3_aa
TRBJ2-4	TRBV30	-	AWRGGGRNIQY
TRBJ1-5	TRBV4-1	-	ASSQVGASNQPQH
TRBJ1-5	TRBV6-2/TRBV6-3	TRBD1	ASRADRGPNQPQH
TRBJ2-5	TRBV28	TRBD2	ASSLVVSGTSGQETQY
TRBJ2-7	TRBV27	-	ASRSSESSYEQY
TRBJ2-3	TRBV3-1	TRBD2	ASSSVRGTGLATVTQY
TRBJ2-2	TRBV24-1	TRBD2	ATSDLLWGSGRGTGELF
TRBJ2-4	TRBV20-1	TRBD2	SARGASGAKNIQY
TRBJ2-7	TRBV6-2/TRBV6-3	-	ASSPRDGTVSYEQY
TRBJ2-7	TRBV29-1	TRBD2	SVEDQGLAGGPYEQY
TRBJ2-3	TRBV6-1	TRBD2	ASSLRREGRADTQY
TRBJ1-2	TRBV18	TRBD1	ASSPDRRAGGYT
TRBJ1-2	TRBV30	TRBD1	AWIQGLGYGYT
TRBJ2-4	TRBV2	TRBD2	ASNTGTSGSVQY
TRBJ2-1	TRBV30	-	AWVIGLEGDEQF
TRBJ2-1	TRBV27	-	ASSLWQPSSYNEQF
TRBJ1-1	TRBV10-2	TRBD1	ASSDPKGANTEAF
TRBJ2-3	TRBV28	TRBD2	ASSPTSVTDTQY
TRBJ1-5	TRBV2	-	ASSRTRDTNQPQH
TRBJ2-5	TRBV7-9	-	ASTSSRKKNPLQETQY
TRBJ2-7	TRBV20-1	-	SARDGVGGLEQY
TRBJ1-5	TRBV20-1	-	SASETVNQPQH
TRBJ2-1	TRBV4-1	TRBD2	ASSKLAGAGYNEQF
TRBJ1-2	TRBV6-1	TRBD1	ASSPGTGPFNYGYT
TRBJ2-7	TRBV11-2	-	ASSPGPLHEQY
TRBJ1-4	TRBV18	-	ASSPGATNEKLF
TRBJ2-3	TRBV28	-	ASGWRGTDTQY
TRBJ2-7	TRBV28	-	ASSIDRTNEQY
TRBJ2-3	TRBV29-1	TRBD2	SVETSGGADTQY
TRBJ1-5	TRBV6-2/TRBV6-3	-	ASSIGTNQPQH
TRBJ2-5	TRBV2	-	ASSADSAQETQY
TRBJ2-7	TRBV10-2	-	ASRVVLETYEQY
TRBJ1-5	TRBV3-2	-	ASSSSWGQPNQPQH
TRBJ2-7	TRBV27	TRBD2	ASRMGGTHEQY
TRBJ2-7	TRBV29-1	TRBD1	SVKPGQGTSSEQY
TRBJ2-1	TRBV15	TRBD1	ATSSRDSSYNEQF
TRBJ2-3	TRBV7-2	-	ASRGSTDTQY
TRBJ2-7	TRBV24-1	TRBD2	ATSDLAGRQY
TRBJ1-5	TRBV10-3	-	ATGTNQPQH
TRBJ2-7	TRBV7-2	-	ASSPDPHYEQY
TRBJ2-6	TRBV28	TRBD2	ASSSLAGGAGANVLT
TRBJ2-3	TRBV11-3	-	ASSFNRPFTDTQY
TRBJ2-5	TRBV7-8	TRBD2	ASSAFRQGGETQY
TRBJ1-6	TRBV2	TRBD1	ASSDLPDRENSPLH
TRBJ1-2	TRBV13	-	ASSLGLEGYYGYT
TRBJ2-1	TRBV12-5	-	ATLEDVYNEQF
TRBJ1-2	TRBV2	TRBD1	ASRTTGGNYGYT
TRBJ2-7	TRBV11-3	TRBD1	ASSHRGISYEQY
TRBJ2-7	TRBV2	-	ASSDTGALPYEQY
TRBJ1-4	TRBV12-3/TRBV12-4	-	ASSRVEWKLF
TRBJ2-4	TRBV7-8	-	ASSAMRGGIQY